Shown below are 30 T cell receptor beta chains from a single sample sequenced in a study of vaccination and CD4 T cells after COVID-19. These receptors are not linked to any known antigen. The Oncomine TCR Beta short-read assay generated sequence data from the DNA of cultured CD4+ T cells. TCRdb independently ran MiXCR on the PCR reads; one entry per CDR3 protein. The sample has some 10,000 distinct CDR3 sequences; about 45% are singletons. Regarding treatment: roughly 10-day PBMC culture with coronavirus spike peptide pools or control peptides (ViraFEST assay). Input material: CD4+ T cells from blood, cultured in vitro. The source is a human donor who had recovered from COVID-19.

The rearrangement uses TRBV25-1 and TRBJ2-7, with TRBD1 as a possible D gene (6 bases). The V end was cut by 6 bases, the J end by 0 bases, with 15 bases between. CDR1 and CDR2 from the germline V gene are MGHDK and SYGVNS. The CDR3 runs 15 residues. The CDR3, as DNA: TGTGCCAGCAGCCCACAGGGCCCTAGCTCCTACGAGCAGTACTTC. This codes for CASSPQGPSSYEQYF.

The chain is built from TRBV19 and TRBJ1-4; 8 bases agree with TRBD1. Per germline, CDR1 LNHDA and CDR2 SQIVND (reference sequence). V shed 7 bases and J 8 bases; nucleotides not matched to a gene: 9. The CDR3 contains 14 residues. The CDR3 sequence is CASNPDRVGEKLFF. CDR3 DNA: TGTGCCAGTAACCCGGACAGGGTGGGGGAAAAACTGTTTTTT.

In this sample, this clonotype turned up a few times. The genes are TRBV27 and TRBJ1-2, with no clear D. Germline CDR1 and CDR2: MNHEY and SMNVEV (reference sequence). This CDR3 has 15 amino acids. The V end lost 3 bases, the J end lost 8 bases, and 19 bases lay between the germline ends. The CDR3 nucleotides are TGTGCCAGCAGTTTCGAAAGGTTCGCAGCGAAGGGCTACACCTTC. It translates to CASSFERFAAKGYTF.

The chain is built from TRBV6-1 and TRBJ1-2; no definite D call. The length of the CDR3 is 12 residues. Per germline, CDR1 MNHNS and CDR2 SASEGT. Trimming cost V 4 bases and J 7 bases, with 10 bases left between them. The CDR3: CASSGLFGGYTF. The CDR3 DNA sequence: TGTGCCAGCAGTGGCTTATTCGGTGGCTACACCTTC.

This clonotype has more than one count but fewer than ten. V usage is TRBV6-1 and J usage is TRBJ1-2; D is uncertain. Per germline, CDR1 MNHNS and CDR2 SASEGT. The CDR3 has 15 amino acids. With 3 bases removed from V and 3 bases from J, the gap between germline ends came to 14 bases. The CDR3 loop reads CASSEDPYTYYGYTF. CDR3 DNA sequence: TGTGCCAGCAGTGAGGACCCCTATACTTACTATGGCTACACCTTC.

This chain connects TRBV7-8 to TRBJ2-3; TRBD1 agrees at 8 bases. The CDR3 extends over 15 amino acids. CDR1 SGHVS and CDR2 FQNEAQ come from the germline V gene. Germline trimming cut 3 bases from V and 4 bases from J; bases unmatched to any gene: 6. CDR3 coding DNA: TGTGCCAGCAGCTTGGGACAGGCTCTCTCAGATACGCAGTATTTT. The encoded protein is CASSLGQALSDTQYF.

In this sample, this clonotype turned up a few times. The chain carries TRBV11-3 and TRBJ1-6; the D is unclear. The ends were cut back, 2 bases at V and 7 bases at J, with 12 bases in the middle. The V gene's germline CDR1 is SGHNT and CDR2 YENEEA. The CDR3 contains 15 residues. The CDR3 nucleotides read TGTGCCAGCAGCTTACACGGGGTTGAGAATTCACCCCTCCACTTT. Translation: CASSLHGVENSPLHF. The full variable domain, its missing parts supplied by reference TRBV11-3 and TRBJ1-6, is EAGVVQSPRYKIIEKKQPVAFWCNPISGHNTLYWYLQNLGQGPELLIRYENEEAVDDSQLPKDRFSAERLKGVDSTLKIQPAELGDSAVYLCASSLHGVENSPLHFGNGTRLTVT.

This clonotype was found a few times. This chain joins TRBV24-1 and TRBJ2-3; 9 positions match TRBD1. The V gene end was trimmed by 3 bases and the J gene end by 5 bases; junction bases not matched to a gene: 8. The V gene's germline CDR1 is KGHDR and CDR2 SFDVKD. This CDR3 comprises 16 residues. The DNA for the CDR3 is TGTGCCACCAGTGATCCCGCCGGGACAGGGCAAGATACGCAGTATTTT. It translates to CATSDPAGTGQDTQYF.

V usage is TRBV11-2 and J usage is TRBJ2-1, with D unresolved. Trimming left V 1 base short and J 0 bases short, with 7 bases between. This CDR3 has 15 residues. Germline V CDR1 and CDR2: SGHAT, FQNNGV. This CDR3 is CASSLGGNSYNEQFF. CDR3 in DNA: TGTGCCAGCAGCTTAGGTGGAAACTCCTACAATGAGCAGTTCTTC.

This clonotype qualifies as large. CDR3 loop: CSATPQGALSYGYTF. The CDR3 nucleotides are TGCAGTGCAACTCCACAGGGGGCGCTTTCCTATGGCTACACCTTC. V and J are TRBV20-1 and TRBJ1-2; 9 bases match TRBD1. The CDR3 contains 15 residues. Germline CDR1 DFQATT, CDR2 SNEGSKA (reference sequence). V dropped 6 bases and J dropped 4; count of bases not matched to a gene: 12.

J is TRBJ1-5 and V is TRBV4-2; no reliable D call. V lost 0 bases and J lost 5, with 14 bases in between. The CDR3 runs to 16 residues. Germline values: CDR1 LGHNA, CDR2 YNFKEQ. The CDR3: CASSQEGNTLYQPQHF. For the CDR3, the DNA is TGTGCCAGCAGCCAAGAGGGGAACACACTCTATCAGCCCCAGCATTTT.

The rearrangement uses TRBV12-3 or TRBV12-4 and TRBJ2-7; D tentatively reads TRBD1 or TRBD2 (7 bases each). The CDR3 contains 15 residues. V lost 2 bases to trimming and J lost 3 bases, with 14 bases between them. This CDR3 is CASSLSGTENYEQYF. CDR3 nucleotide sequence: TGTGCCAGCAGTTTAAGCGGGACAGAGAACTACGAGCAGTACTTC.

This chain uses TRBV5-1 with TRBJ1-2; no reliable D call. The CDR3 contains 13 residues. Trimming took off 3 bases at V and 3 bases at J, with 9 bases between the two ends. CDR1 SGHRS and CDR2 YFSETQ come from the germline V gene. CDR3 nucleotide sequence: TGCGCCAGCAGCTCAACCGGGGACTATGGCTACACCTTC. Translation gives CASSSTGDYGYTF.

The V gene is TRBV18, the J gene TRBJ2-7; TRBD1 agrees at 10 bases. Germline V CDR1 and CDR2: KGHSH, LQKENI. The V segment lost 6 bases and the J segment 2 bases; nucleotides outside the gene matches: 16. This CDR3 spans 18 amino acids. DNA of the CDR3: TGTGCCAGCTCTTCTTTAGGGGGCCGGGACAGGGGTCCCTACGAGCAGTACTTC. Protein sequence: CASSSLGGRDRGPYEQYF.

The rearrangement links TRBV20-1 to TRBJ1-5, with a possible D match to TRBD1 (5 bases). This CDR3 comprises 17 residues. Germline CDR1 DFQATT, CDR2 SNEGSKA (reference sequence). V dropped 0 bases and J dropped 4 bases, with 19 bases sitting between them. The CDR3 region is CSARDGRATERNQPQHF. CDR3 DNA sequence: TGCAGTGCTAGAGATGGTCGAGCGACAGAACGGAATCAGCCCCAGCATTTT.

The chain joins TRBV29-1 to TRBJ2-7, with TRBD1 as a possible D gene (6 bases). The CDR3 covers 13 residues. Germline lookup yields CDR1 SQVTM and CDR2 ANQGSEA. Trimming shortened V by 7 bases and J by 0 bases, and 13 bases separated the two germline ends. CDR3 nucleotides: TGCAGCGCATGGACAGCGAGCTCCTACGAGCAGTACTTC. This encodes CSAWTASSYEQYF.

The J gene is TRBJ2-2, the V gene TRBV6-4; D gene unclear. CDR3 length: 13 residues. Germline lookup yields CDR1 MRHNA and CDR2 SNTAGT. The V gene lost 3 bases and the J gene lost 3 bases, with 5 bases spanning the gap. The CDR3 region is CASSESYTGELFF. The CDR3 DNA sequence: TGTGCCAGCAGTGAGTCCTACACCGGGGAGCTGTTTTTT.

This clonotype was picked up a small number of times. V and J are TRBV7-9 and TRBJ2-7; D is possibly TRBD1 (7 bases). Germline values: CDR1 SEHNR, CDR2 FQNEAQ (reference sequence). V gave up 6 bases and J gave up 4 bases, with 16 bases separating them. This CDR3 contains 14 residues. The CDR3 sequence is CASRRTTGTYEQYF. The CDR3 DNA reads TGTGCCAGCAGACGCACGACAGGGACTTACGAGCAGTACTTC.

This clonotype was detected only a few times. This sequence joins TRBV5-1 and TRBJ1-1, with 7 bases matching TRBD1. The germline V gene has CDR1 SGHRS and CDR2 YFSETQ. With V trimmed by 2 bases and J by 0 bases, 10 bases remained unmatched. This CDR3 spans 17 amino acids. The CDR3 region is CASSLTGTANMNTEAFF. DNA of the CDR3: TGCGCCAGCAGCTTAACCGGGACAGCAAACATGAACACTGAAGCTTTCTTT.

This chain joins TRBV30 and TRBJ2-1, with 9 bases identical to TRBD2. The ends lost 7 bases at V and 12 bases at J; junction bases unmatched: 16. Germline V CDR1 and CDR2: GTSNPN, SVGIG (reference sequence). CDR3 length: 14 amino acids. The CDR3 loop reads CAFNSGGSYRGQFF. CDR3 nucleotides: TGTGCCTTCAATAGCGGGGGCTCATACCGGGGGCAGTTCTTC.

This rearrangement joins TRBV27 to TRBJ1-2; D is undetermined. In germline, CDR1 is MNHEY, CDR2 SMNVEV (reference sequence). V was pared by 5 bases and J by 5 bases, with 12 bases between. This CDR3 contains 13 residues. In nucleotides, the CDR3 is TGTGCCAGCAGTCCCTTGGACCGTTATGGCTACACCTTC. This codes for CASSPLDRYGYTF.

The rearrangement joins TRBV6-1 to TRBJ2-1; D is unclear. V was clipped by 1 base and J by 9 bases, with 1 base between them. CDR1 is MNHNS, CDR2 SASEGT, per germline. CDR3 length: 10 amino acids. The CDR3, as DNA: TGTGCCAGCAGTGAAGGTGAGCAGTTCTTC. This translates into CASSEGEQFF.

The CDR3 spells CASSLGLDRGGEQYF. The CDR3 DNA follows: TGCGCCAGCAGCTTGGGTTTAGACAGGGGAGGCGAGCAGTACTTC. The V call is TRBV5-1, the J call TRBJ2-7; 8 nucleotides align to TRBD1. The trim removed 0 bases at V and 6 bases at J, leaving 8 bases unmatched. The V gene's germline CDR1 is SGHRS and CDR2 YFSETQ. This CDR3 is 15 amino acids long.

There are a few counts of this clonotype. The rearrangement uses TRBV20-1 and TRBJ1-1, with 9 bases identical to TRBD1. In germline, CDR1 is DFQATT, CDR2 SNEGSKA (reference sequence). Trimming cost V 4 bases and J 6 bases; bases outside gene matches: 9. This CDR3 is built from 14 residues. DNA for the CDR3: TGCAGTGCTATAAGGGGACAGGGCGAGGCTGAAGCTTTCTTT. Its translation is CSAIRGQGEAEAFF.

The chain links TRBV21-1 to TRBJ1-1; the table gives TRBD1 as D, unverified against the DNA. TRBV21-1 constitutes a pseudogene. The CDR3 consists of 16 residues. The CDR3 DNA is TGTGCCAGCAGCAAAGTGTCAGGGTCTCTACCGCTCTCAGCTTTCTTT. Amino acid sequence: CASSKVSGSLPLSAFF.

The chain recombines TRBV6-1 with TRBJ2-3; D tentatively reads TRBD1 or TRBD2 (5 bases each). CDR3 length: 15 residues. CDR1 MNHNS and CDR2 SASEGT come from the germline V gene. V lost 7 bases and J lost 4, with 18 bases in between. The CDR3 here is CASIEGKLWADTQYF. CDR3 nucleotides: TGTGCCAGCATAGAGGGGAAATTGTGGGCAGATACGCAGTATTTT.

The gene calls are TRBV30 and TRBJ2-4; D gene ambiguous. Germline CDR1 GTSNPN, CDR2 SVGIG (reference sequence). The CDR3 is made up of 12 amino acids. V lost 2 bases and J lost 2, with 4 bases in between. CDR3 bases: TGTGCCTGGAGTCTCACCAAAAACATTCAGTACTTC. It is translated as CAWSLTKNIQYF.

The CDR3 nucleotides are TGTGCCACCCAGGCAGTGAACACCGGGGAGCTGTTTTTT. Protein sequence: CATQAVNTGELFF. The V and J genes are TRBV24-1 and TRBJ2-2; no clear D. The ends were cut back, 9 bases at V and 1 base at J, with 8 bases in the middle. From germline, CDR1 is KGHDR and CDR2 SFDVKD. This CDR3 contains 13 residues.

The J gene is TRBJ2-7, the V gene TRBV6-2 or TRBV6-3; D is unresolved. Germline CDR1 and CDR2: MNHEY and SVGEGT. V gave up 6 bases and J gave up 5 bases, with 17 bases separating them. The CDR3 covers 14 residues. The CDR3 bases are TGTGCCAGCAGGACACCTTTGGGTCGCGACGAGCAGTACTTC. Translated: CASRTPLGRDEQYF.

The rearrangement links TRBV6-1 to TRBJ1-5, with D tentatively TRBD1 (5 bases). V shed 8 bases and J shed 0 bases, with 11 bases lying between them. The CDR3 has 14 amino acids. Per germline, CDR1 MNHNS and CDR2 SASEGT. CDR3 sequence (DNA): TGTGCCAGCCGGGACGGACATAGCAATCAGCCCCAGCATTTT. Amino acids: CASRDGHSNQPQHF.